What follows are 11 T cell receptor beta chains derived from one specimen sequenced in a study of blood T cell repertoires in COVID-19. This table comes from immunoSEQ multiplex PCR, and its TCRdb copy is limited to in-frame clones, with some not included. The top ten hold over 7.5% of the sample, which has about 260,000 clones, 86% seen once. Material for sequencing was peripheral blood. The receptors shown here come from a man aged 35-49 years who had recovered from COVID-19.

The chain employs TRBV2 and TRBJ2-5, with D possibly being TRBD2 (5 bases). Germline V gene lookup returns CDR1 SNHLY and CDR2 FYNNEI. The CDR3 sequence is 14 residues long. Trimming left V 8 bases short and J 6 bases short, with 19 bases between. CDR3: CASLPGSGSKTQYF. The CDR3 nucleotides read TGTGCCAGCCTACCGGGATCGGGGTCGAAGACCCAGTACTTC. Full variable domain (rest looked up from reference TRBV2 and TRBJ2-5): EPEVTQTPSHQVTQMGQEVILRCVPISNHLYFYWYRQILGQKVEFLVSFYNNEISEKSEIFDDQFSVERPDGSNFTLKIRSTKLEDSAMYFCASLPGSGSKTQYFGPGTRLLVL.

The chain has TRBV9 and TRBJ2-7; 8 bases are a match to TRBD1. The CDR3 extends over 14 amino acids. The trim removed 3 bases at V and 6 bases at J, leaving 8 bases unmatched. The germline CDR1 and CDR2 sequences are SGDLS and YYNGEE. This CDR3 is CASSGGTGQSEQYF. Here the CDR3 DNA reads TGTGCCAGCAGCGGGGGGACAGGACAGTCCGAGCAGTACTTC.

This chain joins TRBV27 and TRBJ1-4, with 8 bases identical to TRBD1. V lost 5 bases to trimming and J lost 6 bases; unmatched junction nucleotides: 5. Germline values: CDR1 MNHEY, CDR2 SMNVEV (reference sequence). This CDR3 has 14 amino acids. In DNA, the CDR3 is TGTGCCAGCAGTCCGACAGGGGTCTATGAAAAACTGTTTTTT. Translation gives CASSPTGVYEKLFF.

This sequence joins TRBV5-6 and TRBJ1-1; TRBD1 agrees at 11 bases. J lost 4 bases, V lost 4 bases, and 9 bases had no gene match. The CDR3 totals 16 residues. Per the germline V gene, CDR1 is SGHDT and CDR2 is YYEEEE. CDR3: CASSPRGDRGITEAFF. DNA for the CDR3: TGTGCCAGCAGCCCACGAGGGGACAGGGGGATCACTGAAGCTTTCTTT. The variable domain in full, completed from reference TRBV5-6 and TRBJ1-1, reads DAGVTQSPTHLIKTRGQQVTLRCSPKSGHDTVSWYQQALGQGPQFIFQYYEEEERQRGNFPDRFSGHQFPNYSSELNVNALLLGDSALYLCASSPRGDRGITEAFFGQGTRLTVV.

The V and J genes are TRBV11-2 and TRBJ1-2; D may be TRBD1 (6 bases). The CDR3 runs to 15 residues. V was cut by 0 bases and J by 3 bases, with 11 bases left in between. Germline values: CDR1 SGHAT, CDR2 FQNNGV. The CDR3 DNA is TGTGCCAGCAGCTTAGAGCTACAGGGATACTATGGCTACACCTTC. It codes for CASSLELQGYYGYTF.

V usage is TRBV12-3 or TRBV12-4 and J usage is TRBJ2-7, with TRBD1 as a possible D gene (6 bases). Trimming cost V 8 bases and J 2 bases, with 13 bases left between them. The CDR3 has 13 amino acids. This CDR3 is CASWQGSPYEQYF. CDR3 nucleotide sequence: TGTGCCAGCTGGCAGGGGTCCCCCTACGAGCAGTACTTC.

The chain is built from TRBV27 and TRBJ1-2; perhaps TRBD1 as D (5 bases). Germline loops: CDR1 MNHEY, CDR2 SMNVEV (reference sequence). The V end was cut by 1 base, the J end by 3 bases, with 9 bases between. The CDR3 runs to 14 residues. CDR3: CASSLLGPDYGYTF. In DNA, the CDR3 is TGTGCCAGCAGTTTATTGGGGCCGGACTATGGCTACACCTTC.

The CDR3 is CASSASRGRSTDTQYF. The DNA of the CDR3 is TGTGCCAGCAGTGCTAGTAGGGGGCGAAGCACAGATACGCAGTATTTT. V usage is TRBV6-1 and J usage is TRBJ2-3; TRBD1 matches at 7 bases. The length of the CDR3 is 16 residues. The J segment lost 0 bases and the V segment lost 4 bases, leaving 7 bases of the junction unmatched. Germline CDR1 MNHNS, CDR2 SASEGT.

This clone was counted a few times. The chain is built from TRBV27 and TRBJ2-2; 8 bases agree with TRBD1. V lost 10 bases and J lost 5; bases outside the gene matches: 18. The CDR3 consists of 17 residues. Looked up from germline, CDR1 is MNHEY and CDR2 is SMNVEV (reference sequence). This chain's CDR3 is CATRGRGLGSFTGELFF. The CDR3, as DNA: TGTGCCACCCGAGGCAGGGGGCTGGGTTCCTTTACCGGGGAGCTGTTTTTT.

V gene TRBV19 combines with J gene TRBJ2-1; unclear D gene. The V end lost 3 bases, the J end lost 0 bases, and 9 bases lay between the germline ends. The CDR3 covers 15 residues. CDR1 and CDR2 from the germline V gene are LNHDA and SQIVND (reference sequence). The CDR3 DNA reads as TGTGCCAGTAGTATTCTACCCCTCTCCTACAATGAGCAGTTCTTC. It encodes CASSILPLSYNEQFF.

CDR3 amino acids: CASIGRGLRSPLHF. CDR3 bases: TGTGCCAGTATCGGACGGGGACTGAGGTCACCCCTCCACTTT. This sequence joins TRBV19 and TRBJ1-6; a weak D match, TRBD1 (5 bases). Germline V gene lookup returns CDR1 LNHDA and CDR2 SQIVND (reference sequence). V dropped 7 bases and J dropped 10 bases, with 17 bases sitting between them. The CDR3 consists of 14 residues.